A selection of T cell receptor beta chains follows, all from one sample in a study of response to subunit inactivated influenza vaccine. TCRdb called the RT-PCR reads again in MiXCR, with one record for every CDR3 protein. The sample lists about 800,000 distinct CDR3 sequences; 21% were seen once. Sample: PBMCs from blood, taken less than 6 days after vaccination. All receptors derive from a man aged 50 to 60 who received an inactivated influenza vaccine. CDR3s include the opening cysteine and the closing phenylalanine or tryptophan. D genes are given only for firm matches. Expanded clones are given a class, and other clones once, few, many or no size at all.

V: TRBV6-5
D: -
size: -
J: TRBJ1-3
CDR3: CASSYNSWSGNTIYF
DNA: TGTGCCAGCAGTTACAACAGCTGGTCTGGAAACACCATATATTTT

V: TRBV4-3
D: TRBD1
size: few
J: TRBJ1-1
CDR3: CASSQVGGHTEAFF
DNA: TGCGCCAGCAGCCAAGTAGGGGGCCACACTGAAGCTTTCTTT

V: TRBV12-3/TRBV12-4
D: -
size: -
J: TRBJ2-2
CDR3: CASSPSDSRFGGELFF
DNA: TGTGCCAGCAGCCCAAGTGACAGTAGGTTTGGCGGGGAGCTGTTTTTT

V: TRBV4-2
D: -
size: few
J: TRBJ1-2
CDR3: CASSHGGDGYTF
DNA: TGTGCCAGCAGCCATGGCGGTGATGGCTACACCTTC

V: TRBV12-3/TRBV12-4
D: TRBD1
size: many
J: TRBJ2-1
CDR3: CASRLGQDNEQFF
DNA: TGTGCCAGCAGACTGGGACAGGACAATGAGCAGTTCTTC

V: TRBV5-1
D: TRBD1
size: -
J: TRBJ1-1
CDR3: CASSLQGVDTEAFF
DNA: TGCGCCAGCAGCTTGCAGGGGGTCGACACTGAAGCTTTCTTT

V: TRBV4-1
D: -
size: few
J: TRBJ1-1
CDR3: CASSQGVRTEAFF
DNA: TGCGCCAGCAGCCAGGGGGTTCGGACTGAAGCTTTCTTT

V: TRBV7-8
D: -
size: -
J: TRBJ1-1
CDR3: CASSLRRTLNTEAFF
DNA: TGTGCCAGCAGCTTGCGCCGGACCTTGAACACTGAAGCTTTCTTT

V: TRBV4-3
D: -
size: few
J: TRBJ1-1
CDR3: CASSPKVIGSWNTEAFF
DNA: TGCGCCAGCAGCCCAAAGGTGATAGGCTCCTGGAACACTGAAGCTTTCTTT

V: TRBV5-6
D: -
size: -
J: TRBJ2-4
CDR3: CASSELAKNIQYF
DNA: TGTGCCAGCAGCGAGTTAGCCAAAAACATTCAGTACTTC

V: TRBV9
D: -
size: few
J: TRBJ2-7
CDR3: CASSVSYSQRRSEQYF
DNA: TGTGCCAGCAGCGTATCGTACTCCCAACGGCGGTCCGAGCAGTACTTC